This T cell receptor (beta chain) was profiled in a study of T-cell memory formation after mild COVID-19. Study as a whole: TCR clusters were largely donor specific. Study findings and constraints: The authors did not confirm SARS-CoV-2 specificity of second-wave clones peaking day 37. Memory from before infection featured some responding clones, which suggests cross-reactive memory joined. CM and EM subsets held most contracting CD4+ clones; EMRA held CD8+ ones.

TCRdb redid the calling of the 5' RACE reads with MiXCR, one entry per CDR3 protein. The profile shows hundreds of thousands of distinct CDR3 sequences, 15% to 20% of them singletons. Trimming took 7 bases from V and 8 from J, leaving 11 bases between them. Germline values: CDR1 MNHEY, CDR2 SVGEGT. This CDR3 has 12 residues. Remarks on this clonotype: No antigen is known for it.

The rearrangement joins TRBV6-2 or TRBV6-3 to TRBJ2-2; D uncertain. Sequenced: PBMCs or a T cell subset sorted from them (not recorded which). This receptor was identified in a man between 18 and 29 years old who had mild COVID-19 (a few samples of this study predate the infection). Cell type and time point are not known. The DNA of the CDR3 is TGTGCCAGCACTCAGATGGGGGGGGAGCTGTTTTTT. Translating gives CASTQMGGELFF.